Following are 21 T cell receptor beta chains from one sample sequenced in a study of T-cell memory formation after mild COVID-19 (dated by TCRdb to the early 2020s). Receptor amplification or capture employed 5' RACE. Reads for this sample came from an Illumina NovaSeq 6000. TCRdb reanalyzed the raw reads on its own, using fastp at Q25 for trimming and MiXCR for clone calling, and kept in-frame beta chains. Identical CDR3 proteins give one entry, which carries the most common genes and DNA. Recorded for this sample are about 430,000 distinct CDR3 sequences; approximately 18% of them occurred a single time. The biggest ten clones account for 20% to 25% of the sample. Material for sequencing was PBMCs or a T cell subset sorted from them (not recorded which). Receptors originate from a man between 18 and 35 years old who had mild COVID-19 (a few samples of this study predate the infection). The sample titles of this study are shuffled in the database, so cell type and time point are left out; the donor was told from shared clones.

The chain combines TRBV12-3 or TRBV12-4 with TRBJ2-7, with 8 bases matching TRBD1. The CDR3 is 13 amino acids. V was pared by 3 bases and J by 7 bases, with 5 bases of the junction left unmatched. CDR3 bases: TGTGCCAGCAGTTTGGGCAGGGGGCGAGAGCAGTACTTC. Residues: CASSLGRGREQYF.

This clonotype was counted between two and nine times. This sequence joins TRBV7-9 and TRBJ2-7; 12 nucleotides line up with TRBD2. V lost 5 bases and J lost 2; bases outside the gene matches: 7. The CDR3 sequence is 16 residues long. Germline CDR1 reads SEHNR; CDR2 reads FQNEAQ (reference sequence). CDR3 nucleotide sequence: TGTGCCAGCAGCCCGTCGACTAGCGGGGGAACCTACGAGCAGTACGTC. It yields the protein CASSPSTSGGTYEQYV.

This clonotype was seen a few times. The CDR3 protein is CSVKGQGASEQYF. CDR3 bases: TGCAGCGTTAAGGGACAGGGGGCTAGCGAGCAGTACTTC. V and J are TRBV29-1 and TRBJ2-7; the match to TRBD1 covers 12 bases. The CDR3 is 13 residues long. Germline V gene data show CDR1 as SQVTM and CDR2 as ANQGSEA. V was pared by 5 bases and J by 6 bases, with 5 bases of the junction left unmatched.

Ten or more counts support this clonotype. The chain links TRBV7-3 to TRBJ2-3; 8 bases align to TRBD2. V trimming: 5 bases; J trimming: 2 bases; junction bases outside the gene matches: 9. In germline, CDR1 is SGHTA, CDR2 FQGTGA. The CDR3 extends over 16 amino acids. CDR3 coding DNA: TGTGCCAGCAGCCCCCGGGGGGGCTCCAACACAGATACGCAGTATTTT. Protein: CASSPRGGSNTDTQYF.

The V call is TRBV3-1, the J call TRBJ2-1, with 8 nucleotides matching TRBD2. CDR3 size: 16 residues. Looked up from germline, CDR1 is LGHDT and CDR2 is YNNKEL (reference sequence). Trimming at V came to 4 bases and at J to 5 bases, leaving 10 bases not matched to a gene. The CDR3 sequence is CASSPVGVAGNNEQFF. In DNA, the CDR3 is TGTGCCAGCAGCCCCGTAGGGGTAGCGGGGAACAATGAGCAGTTCTTC.

This clonotype appeared many times. V usage is TRBV12-3 or TRBV12-4 and J usage is TRBJ2-1; D is ambiguous. The CDR3 covers 17 residues. V was pared by 0 bases and J by 4 bases, with 16 bases between. The CDR3 region has the DNA TGTGCCAGCAGTTTAGCGCATTTGCGTTGGGGTTACAATGAGCAGTTCTTC. Translation gives CASSLAHLRWGYNEQFF.

The rearrangement uses TRBV5-1 and TRBJ2-3; D perhaps matches TRBD2 (6 bases). The CDR3 runs 14 residues. Trimming removed 4 bases from V and 14 bases from J, with 23 bases in between. The germline V gene has CDR1 SGHRS and CDR2 YFSETQ. The DNA of the CDR3 is TGCGCCAGCAGCCCCGGCGAAGTTGCGGGGCAGGGGTATTTT. Protein product: CASSPGEVAGQGYF.

The chain recombines TRBV10-3 with TRBJ2-5; D perhaps matches TRBD2 (5 bases). Germline CDR1 and CDR2: ENHRY and SYGVKD. The CDR3 consists of 13 residues. The V gene lost 11 bases and the J gene lost 4 bases, with 17 bases spanning the gap. The CDR3 reads CALARGRGETQYF. The CDR3, as DNA: TGTGCCCTCGCCCGGGGTCGAGGAGAGACCCAGTACTTC.

CDR3 amino acids: CASSGGAATQYF. The CDR3 bases are TGTGCCAGCAGCGGGGGGGCTGCGACCCAGTACTTC. This chain uses TRBV9 with TRBJ2-5; D might be TRBD1 or TRBD2, each matching 6 bases. This CDR3 region has 12 residues. Germline values: CDR1 SGDLS, CDR2 YYNGEE. V lost 3 bases and J lost 7, with 10 bases in between.

The CDR3 region is CASCFAGDGYTF. In DNA, the CDR3 is TGTGCCAGTTGCTTCGCGGGGGATGGCTACACCTTC. The chain links TRBV6-5 to TRBJ1-2; D perhaps matches TRBD1 (5 bases). The CDR3 spans 12 residues. Deletions cut 9 bases from V and 6 bases from J, with 14 bases between. Germline lookup yields CDR1 MNHEY and CDR2 SVGAGI.

The J gene is TRBJ1-1, the V gene TRBV12-3 or TRBV12-4; tentative D call: TRBD1 (6 bases). The V end was cut by 3 bases, the J end by 4 bases, with 9 bases between. The length of the CDR3 is 13 residues. CDR3 bases: TGTGCCAGCAGTTTCGACAGGCCCACTGAAGCTTTCTTT. Protein product: CASSFDRPTEAFF.

This clonotype has only a few counts. The CDR3 nucleotides are TGTGCCAGTAGCCCGAGTAGCAGGGGGTCGGATACGCAGTATTTT. Amino acid sequence: CASSPSSRGSDTQYF. The V call is TRBV19, the J call TRBJ2-3; 7 bases agree with TRBD1. The junction had 12 bases not matched to a gene; V was cut back by 6 bases and J by 6 bases. Germline CDR1 LNHDA, CDR2 SQIVND (reference sequence). CDR3 length: 15 amino acids.

This clonotype was observed many times. The rearrangement uses TRBV11-2 and TRBJ1-4; a possible D gene is TRBD1 (6 bases). CDR3 length: 16 amino acids. With 5 bases removed from V and 8 bases from J, the gap between germline ends came to 21 bases. Germline V CDR1 and CDR2: SGHAT, FQNNGV. The DNA for the CDR3 is TGTGCCAGCAGCCGGGGGCCCTCCCTGCTTGGGGAAAAACTGTTTTTT. This sequence encodes CASSRGPSLLGEKLFF.

This clonotype has just a few counts. The V gene is TRBV19, the J gene TRBJ2-5; 10 bases line up with TRBD1. Germline V lookup: CDR1 LNHDA, CDR2 SQIVND (reference sequence). The length of the CDR3 is 15 residues. With 9 bases clipped from V and 5 bases from J, the junction kept 12 bases outside the gene matches. The CDR3 is CASRTGTGVRETQYF. For the CDR3, the DNA is TGTGCCAGCCGGACCGGGACAGGGGTTCGCGAGACCCAGTACTTC.

The chain has TRBV7-9 and TRBJ1-3; possible D gene TRBD1, 6 bases. Germline V gene lookup returns CDR1 SEHNR and CDR2 FQNEAQ (reference sequence). V lost 5 bases and J lost 3, with 11 bases in between. CDR3 length: 14 residues. CDR3 nucleotide sequence: TGTGCCAGCAGCACCCGGACAGATGGAAACACCATATATTTT. Its translation: CASSTRTDGNTIYF.

This clonotype was found a few times. The chain recombines TRBV7-9 with TRBJ2-3; 15 bases map to TRBD2. This CDR3 is built from 15 residues. J gave up 5 bases and V 6 bases, and 3 bases lay outside the gene matches. CDR1 and CDR2 from the germline V gene are SEHNR and FQNEAQ (reference sequence). CDR3 sequence (DNA): TGTGCCAGCAGGTCGGGACTAGCGGGGGGAGATACGCAGTATTTT. Encoded protein: CASRSGLAGGDTQYF.

This clonotype turned up a few times. The V call is TRBV6-2 or TRBV6-3, the J call TRBJ1-1; TRBD1 matches at 8 bases. Per germline, CDR1 MNHEY and CDR2 SVGEGT. The CDR3 is 16 amino acids. The V gene end was trimmed by 5 bases and the J gene end by 3 bases; junction bases not matched to a gene: 11. The CDR3 loop reads CASSGDRIEWHTEAFF. The CDR3 coding sequence is TGTGCCAGCAGTGGGGACAGGATCGAATGGCACACTGAAGCTTTCTTT.

This clonotype was found a few times. V gene TRBV24-1 combines with J gene TRBJ2-2, with 10 bases matching TRBD1. The CDR3 has 14 amino acids. The V segment lost 7 bases and the J segment 5 bases; nucleotides outside the gene matches: 3. Germline V lookup: CDR1 KGHDR, CDR2 SFDVKD. Written as DNA, the CDR3 is TGTGCCACCAGGAGGACAGGGGGAACCGGGGAGCTGTTTTTT. This codes for CATRRTGGTGELFF.

The chain recombines TRBV4-3 with TRBJ2-3; 11 nucleotides line up with TRBD2. Germline CDR1 LGHNA, CDR2 YSLEER. Unmatched junction bases numbered 9, after V lost 3 bases and J lost 10 bases. This CDR3 spans 15 amino acids. CDR3 sequence reads: CASSQVAGGREAQYF. CDR3 nucleotide sequence: TGCGCCAGCAGCCAGGTAGCGGGGGGGCGAGAAGCGCAGTATTTT.

This clonotype was recorded many times. The gene calls are TRBV7-2 and TRBJ2-5; D is unclear. The CDR3 contains 13 residues. Germline CDR1 SGHTA, CDR2 FQGNSA. V gave up 6 bases and J gave up 4 bases, with 12 bases separating them. In nucleotides, the CDR3 is TGTGCCAGCAGACCAGCCCTCAGAGAGACCCAGTACTTC. Protein sequence: CASRPALRETQYF.

The chain joins TRBV2 to TRBJ2-7, with a tentative D call TRBD1 (6 bases). Trimming left V 5 bases short and J 5 bases short, with 22 bases between. CDR1 and CDR2 from the germline V gene are SNHLY and FYNNEI. There are 16 residues in the CDR3. The CDR3 spells CASSPTGQSLKNEQYF. CDR3 coding DNA: TGTGCCAGCAGTCCTACCGGACAGTCCCTTAAGAACGAGCAGTACTTC.